The 15 T cell receptor beta chains below come from one sample, sequenced in a study of blood T cell repertoires in COVID-19. Measured with immunoSEQ multiplex PCR; TCRdb has only the in-frame clones, and not every one. The table has about 280,000 clones, roughly 85% seen once. The material sequenced was PBMCs or T cells enriched from blood (not recorded which). These receptors originate from a man aged 35-49 years who had been exposed to COVID-19.

This chain uses TRBV10-3 with TRBJ2-7; unclear D gene. The germline V gene has CDR1 ENHRY and CDR2 SYGVKD. The length of the CDR3 is 14 residues. V lost 10 bases and J 2 bases, leaving 18 bases between the germline ends. CDR3 region: CASRVESSPYEQYF. CDR3 DNA sequence: TGTGCCAGCAGAGTAGAGAGTTCTCCCTACGAGCAGTACTTC.

The rearrangement joins TRBV29-1 to TRBJ2-3; D is uncertain. Per the germline V gene, CDR1 is SQVTM and CDR2 is ANQGSEA. The V end lost 7 bases, the J end lost 2 bases, and 7 bases lay between the germline ends. The CDR3 is 11 amino acids. The CDR3 reads CSAEHTDTQYF. The CDR3 DNA reads TGCAGCGCCGAGCACACAGATACGCAGTATTTT.

This sequence joins TRBV9 and TRBJ2-1; 9 bases agree with TRBD2. The CDR3 spans 15 residues. With 2 bases clipped from V and 5 bases from J, the junction kept 5 bases outside the gene matches. Germline V gene data show CDR1 as SGDLS and CDR2 as YYNGEE. CDR3 region: CASSVSGSFNNEQFF. DNA of the CDR3: TGTGCCAGCAGCGTTAGCGGGAGCTTTAACAATGAGCAGTTCTTC. The variable domain in full, completed from reference TRBV9 and TRBJ2-1, reads DSGVTQTPKHLITATGQRVTLRCSPRSGDLSVYWYQQSLDQGLQFLIQYYNGEERAKGNILERFSAQQFPDLHSELNLSSLELGDSALYFCASSVSGSFNNEQFFGPGTRLTVL.

This clone was counted once. The chain couples TRBV9 to TRBJ1-1; D gene ambiguous. Deletions cut 0 bases from V and 3 bases from J, with 6 bases between. CDR3 length: 13 residues. Germline V gene data show CDR1 as SGDLS and CDR2 as YYNGEE. CDR3 sequence (DNA): TGTGCCAGCAGCGTAGACATGGACACTGAAGCTTTCTTT. Amino acids: CASSVDMDTEAFF.

This chain connects TRBV29-1 to TRBJ1-1, with 9 nucleotides matching TRBD1. V trimming: 8 bases; J trimming: 2 bases; junction bases outside the gene matches: 9. Germline values: CDR1 SQVTM, CDR2 ANQGSEA. The CDR3 runs 14 residues. This CDR3 reads CSTTRTGVNTEAFF. Here the CDR3 DNA reads TGCAGCACAACACGGACAGGGGTTAACACTGAAGCTTTCTTT.

The chain uses TRBV5-1 and TRBJ2-3; no clear D. This CDR3 region has 15 residues. CDR1 and CDR2 from the germline V gene are SGHRS and YFSETQ. Trimming stripped 1 base from V and 6 bases from J, with 15 bases between. The CDR3 DNA reads as TGCGCCAGCAGCTTGTATCCCACCCGCGTCGATACGCAGTATTTT. Its protein product is CASSLYPTRVDTQYF.

The CDR3: CATRGAGTSVNEQFF. CDR3 nucleotide sequence: TGTGCCACCAGAGGGGCCGGGACTAGCGTCAATGAGCAGTTCTTC. The chain combines TRBV15 with TRBJ2-1; 10 bases align to TRBD2. Germline CDR1 reads LNHNV; CDR2 reads YYDKDF (reference sequence). CDR3 length: 15 amino acids. Losses at the gene ends were 6 bases for V and 6 bases for J; bases not matched to a gene: 8.

This chain joins TRBV2 and TRBJ1-2; D gene ambiguous. Germline CDR1 is SNHLY and CDR2 is FYNNEI. CDR3 size: 12 residues. V was pared by 6 bases and J by 5 bases, with 10 bases between. The CDR3: CASSETVYGYTF. Written as DNA, the CDR3 is TGTGCCAGCAGCGAAACAGTGTATGGCTACACCTTC.

In DNA, the CDR3 is TGTGCCAGCAGTGAAGCTCGCCAGGGGCTCTTAAACTATGGCTACACCTTC. This sequence encodes CASSEARQGLLNYGYTF. The chain links TRBV6-1 to TRBJ1-2; tentatively, D is TRBD1 (6 bases). CDR1 and CDR2 (germline): MNHNS, SASEGT. The CDR3 runs 17 residues. Trimming took off 0 bases at V and 2 bases at J, with 16 bases between the two ends.

This CDR3 reads CASGLIPMNTEAFF. In DNA, the CDR3 is TGTGCTAGTGGTTTAATACCTATGAACACTGAAGCTTTCTTT. This chain links TRBV12-5 with TRBJ1-1; no reliable D call. The CDR3 is made up of 14 amino acids. Germline loops: CDR1 LGHNT, CDR2 FRNRAP. Between the trimmed V and J ends, which lost 3 bases and 0 bases, there was a span of 8 bases. Full variable domain (rest looked up from reference TRBV12-5 and TRBJ1-1): DARVTQTPRHKVTEMGQEVTMRCQPILGHNTVFWYRQTMMQGLELLAYFRNRAPLDDSGMPKDRFSAEMPDATLATLKIQPSEPRDSAVYFCASGLIPMNTEAFFGQGTRLTVV.

V and J are TRBV6-5 and TRBJ1-3, with D possibly TRBD1 on 6 matching bases. The V gene's germline CDR1 is MNHEY and CDR2 SVGAGI. This CDR3 is built from 15 residues. Trimming shortened V by 4 bases and J by 0 bases, and 10 bases separated the two germline ends. The CDR3 is CASSSLGGSGNTIYF. In DNA form, the CDR3 reads TGTGCCAGCAGTTCCCTAGGGGGCTCTGGAAACACCATATATTTT.

In its sample, this clone was seen a few times. The chain combines TRBV6-5 with TRBJ1-5; D may be TRBD1 (5 bases). Deletions cut 10 bases from V and 2 bases from J, with 12 bases between. The CDR3 length is 13 residues. Germline V lookup: CDR1 MNHEY, CDR2 SVGAGI. The CDR3 bases are TGTGCCACCGGGGGGGAGGGCAATCAGCCCCAGCATTTT. Protein product: CATGGEGNQPQHF.

Regarding this clone: At one boundary the junction diverges from the germline segment, which might be a read error. The chain couples TRBV13 to TRBJ2-7, with D maybe TRBD2 (6 bases). The germline V gene has CDR1 PRHDT and CDR2 FYEKMQ (reference sequence). CDR3 length: 13 residues. The CDR3 nucleotides are TGTGCCAGCAGCTTAGTCGGAGGGGCTGACTCGCACTTC. Protein: CASSLVGGADSHF.

This sequence joins TRBV2 and TRBJ1-2; TRBD1 agrees at 7 bases. This CDR3 is built from 14 residues. J lost 0 bases, V lost 7 bases, and 5 bases had no gene match. Germline assignment: CDR1 SNHLY and CDR2 FYNNEI. Written as DNA, the CDR3 is TGTGCCAGCAATTTAGGGGGCGCTAACTATGGCTACACCTTC. This encodes CASNLGGANYGYTF.

The genes are TRBV6-4 and TRBJ2-1, with a possible D match to TRBD2 (7 bases). The CDR3 sequence is 14 residues long. V shed 2 bases and J shed 8 bases, with 13 bases lying between them. Germline values: CDR1 MRHNA, CDR2 SNTAGT. CDR3 in DNA: TGTGCCAGCAGTGACAAATGGGAGGGGGATGAGCAGTTCTTC. This translates into CASSDKWEGDEQFF.